Sequencing of this T cell receptor beta chain was carried out in a study of T cell responses to AZD1222 COVID-19 vaccine. Study results and caveats: AZD1222 recipients seropositive at baseline numbered only 5 to 7. Variant regions that are unmutated are reportedly the target of nearly half of spike-specific TCRs. Clonal diversity was possibly underestimated; the donors were predominantly white British and more often female. Spike was spanned by vaccine-associated CD4 TCRs, with dominance at 160-218 and 743-854.

TCRdb's copy holds only in-frame clones and misses some; the assay was immunoSEQ multiplex PCR. The data show tens of thousands of clones, roughly 84% seen once. In the case of this clone: Its antigen is unidentified.

Sequenced here: peripheral blood, sampled 28 days after the second AZD1222 dose. The origin of this receptor is an adult who received the AZD1222 COVID-19 vaccine.

This CDR3 is CASSLVGSSYEQYF. CDR3 bases: TGTGCCAGCAGCTTAGTGGGCAGCTCCTACGAGCAGTACTTC. V usage is TRBV7-8 and J usage is TRBJ2-7; no clear D gene. Trimming removed 1 base at V and 0 bases at J, with 7 bases between. CDR1 and CDR2 from the germline V gene are SGHVS and FQNEAQ. The CDR3 has 14 residues.